The 25 T cell receptor beta chains below come from one sample, sequenced in a study of blood T cell repertoires in COVID-19. The repertoire was sequenced with immunoSEQ multiplex PCR; TCRdb's copy has only in-frame clones and lacks some. The sample carries 130,000 to 150,000 clones, approximately 84% recorded once. The sequenced material came from PBMCs or T cells enriched from blood (not recorded which). All receptors derive from a man aged 40-50 years with acute COVID-19.

This chain joins TRBV5-6 and TRBJ2-3; 7 bases are shared with TRBD1. Losses at the gene ends were 4 bases for V and 4 bases for J; bases not matched to a gene: 6. Germline V gene sequence: CDR1 SGHDT, CDR2 YYEEEE. The CDR3 is made up of 14 amino acids. CDR3 sequence reads: CASSLTTGADTQYF. DNA for the CDR3: TGTGCCAGCAGCCTCACAACAGGGGCAGATACGCAGTATTTT.

The sample holds one count of this clone. The rearrangement uses TRBV7-7 and TRBJ2-5; a weak D match, TRBD2 (6 bases). Germline V gives CDR1 SSHAT, CDR2 FNYEAQ (reference sequence). This CDR3 region has 15 residues. The V and J ends lost 0 bases and 1 base respectively, with 9 bases between them. The CDR3 protein is CASSLAGGFQETQYF. DNA of the CDR3: TGTGCCAGCAGCTTAGCTGGAGGGTTCCAAGAGACCCAGTACTTC.

The chain has TRBV29-1 and TRBJ2-4; D unclear. V lost 3 bases to trimming and J lost 5 bases, with 11 bases between them. The CDR3 covers 13 residues. From germline, CDR1 is SQVTM and CDR2 ANQGSEA. The CDR3 protein is CSVEGKSENIQYF. For the CDR3, the DNA is TGCAGCGTTGAGGGTAAGAGCGAAAACATTCAGTACTTC.

The V gene is TRBV7-2, the J gene TRBJ2-7; maybe TRBD1 (5 bases). Trimming removed 2 bases from V and 2 bases from J, with 13 bases in between. Per the germline V gene, CDR1 is SGHTA and CDR2 is FQGNSA. CDR3 size: 15 residues. CDR3 protein: CASSLSGSYTYEQYF. CDR3 DNA: TGTGCCAGCAGCTTATCAGGGTCTTATACCTACGAGCAGTACTTC. The full variable domain, its missing parts supplied by reference TRBV7-2 and TRBJ2-7, is GAGVSQSPSNKVTEKGKDVELRCDPISGHTALYWYRQSLGQGLEFLIYFQGNSAPDKSGLPSDRFSAERTGGSVSTLTIQRTQQEDSAVYLCASSLSGSYTYEQYFGPGTRLTVT.

This clone is deemed medium-sized. The chain is built from TRBV4-3 and TRBJ2-3; the match to TRBD2 covers 15 bases. CDR1 LGHNA and CDR2 YSLEER come from the germline V gene. This CDR3 spans 17 amino acids. The V and J ends lost 2 bases and 1 base, in that order; junction bases with no gene match: 1. CDR3 DNA: TGCGCCAGCAGCCAACGGACTAGCGGGGGGGGCACAGATACGCAGTATTTT. Its translation: CASSQRTSGGGTDTQYF.

The J gene is TRBJ2-7, the V gene TRBV4-3; perhaps TRBD2 as D (5 bases). Germline CDR1 LGHNA, CDR2 YSLEER. V was clipped by 2 bases and J by 0 bases, with 8 bases between them. CDR3 length: 14 amino acids. The CDR3 loop is CASSQMTTSYEQYF. The CDR3 region has the DNA TGCGCCAGCAGCCAAATGACTACCTCCTACGAGCAGTACTTC.

The chain links TRBV24-1 to TRBJ2-7, with D maybe TRBD1 (6 bases). Germline V CDR1 and CDR2: KGHDR, SFDVKD. Trimming cost V 4 bases and J 3 bases, with 18 bases left between them. The CDR3 spans 16 residues. The CDR3 DNA follows: TGTGCCACCAGTGACCCCAGGGGATCCGGGATCTACGAGCAGTACTTC. The encoded protein is CATSDPRGSGIYEQYF.

The gene calls are TRBV9 and TRBJ2-7; D not certain. The germline CDR1 and CDR2 sequences are SGDLS and YYNGEE. With 0 bases removed from V and 3 bases from J, the gap between germline ends came to 10 bases. The CDR3 length is 14 residues. This chain's CDR3 is CASSVAFDNYEQYF. The DNA of the CDR3 is TGTGCCAGCAGCGTAGCTTTCGACAACTACGAGCAGTACTTC.

The rearrangement uses TRBV12-3 or TRBV12-4 and TRBJ2-3, with D uncertain. V lost 1 base to trimming and J lost 6 bases, with 5 bases between them. This CDR3 has 12 amino acids. CDR3 sequence: CASSLGSDTQYF. CDR3 nucleotides: TGTGCCAGCAGTTTAGGGAGTGATACGCAGTATTTT.

The rearrangement uses TRBV7-9 and TRBJ2-3; D possibly corresponds to TRBD2 (6 bases). The germline CDR1 and CDR2 sequences are SEHNR and FQNEAQ (reference sequence). The CDR3 extends over 14 amino acids. V dropped 5 bases and J dropped 6 bases, with 15 bases sitting between them. CDR3 bases: TGTGCCAGCAGCATGACTAGTTCAAAGGATACGCAGTATTTT. The encoded protein is CASSMTSSKDTQYF.

The chain combines TRBV28 with TRBJ1-1; D not certain. The CDR3 length is 13 residues. CDR1 is MDHEN, CDR2 SYDVKM, per germline. Trimming cost V 6 bases and J 0 bases, with 8 bases left between them. The DNA for the CDR3 is TGTGCCAGCAGCCCCGAGATGAACACTGAAGCTTTCTTT. This codes for CASSPEMNTEAFF.

V and J are TRBV11-2 and TRBJ2-7; tentative D call: TRBD1 (6 bases). The germline V and J ends were trimmed by 3 bases and 1 base, with 13 bases remaining between them. The V gene's germline CDR1 is SGHAT and CDR2 FQNNGV. CDR3 size: 15 residues. CDR3 sequence reads: CASSLVKQGSYEQYF. CDR3 DNA sequence: TGTGCCAGCAGCTTGGTGAAACAGGGTTCCTACGAGCAGTACTTC.

The J gene is TRBJ2-1, the V gene TRBV7-9, with 10 positions matching TRBD2. Losses at the gene ends were 7 bases for V and 4 bases for J; bases not matched to a gene: 7. The CDR3 loop spans 15 amino acids. Germline values: CDR1 SEHNR, CDR2 FQNEAQ (reference sequence). CDR3 in amino acids: CASTNLAGGYNEQFF. CDR3 bases: TGTGCCAGCACAAACTTAGCGGGAGGTTACAATGAGCAGTTCTTC.

This chain joins TRBV6-4 and TRBJ2-2; 8 nucleotides line up with TRBD1. The CDR3 loop spans 15 amino acids. J lost 1 base, V lost 5 bases, and 3 bases had no gene match. The V gene's germline CDR1 is MRHNA and CDR2 SNTAGT. The CDR3 reads CASSTGQGNTGELFF. The CDR3 nucleotides are TGTGCCAGCAGTACTGGACAGGGGAACACCGGGGAGCTGTTTTTT.

J is TRBJ2-2 and V is TRBV25-1; tentatively, D is TRBD1 (5 bases). The V gene's germline CDR1 is MGHDK and CDR2 SYGVNS. This CDR3 is built from 14 residues. V dropped 6 bases and J dropped 3 bases, with 11 bases sitting between them. For the CDR3, the DNA is TGTGCCAGCAGGGGGCAGGTGTACACCGGGGAGCTGTTTTTT. Its protein product is CASRGQVYTGELFF.

On this clone itself: This same CDR3 is encoded by further DNA sequences in the sample. This chain uses TRBV12-3 or TRBV12-4 with TRBJ2-5; D uncertain. The V and J ends lost 1 base and 1 base respectively, with 4 bases between them. The CDR3 is 13 amino acids. CDR3 nucleotides: TGTGCCAGCAGTTTAGGCAGCCAAGAGACCCAGTACTTC. Protein: CASSLGSQETQYF.

The rearrangement links TRBV7-6 to TRBJ2-1, with 8 bases aligning to TRBD2. Germline V CDR1 and CDR2: SGHVS, FNYEAQ. The CDR3 runs 15 residues. V lost 1 base to trimming and J lost 7 bases; unmatched junction nucleotides: 6. CDR3 nucleotide sequence: TGTGCCAGCAGCTTAGAGCGGGGGAGTTGGAATGAGCAGTTCTTC. This encodes CASSLERGSWNEQFF.

This clone was counted once. The genes are TRBV28 and TRBJ2-7; 8 bases are shared with TRBD1. The CDR3 is made up of 15 amino acids. Germline V gene lookup returns CDR1 MDHEN and CDR2 SYDVKM. J gave up 0 bases and V 1 base, and 2 bases lay outside the gene matches. CDR3: CASSLYGTGSYEQYF. The CDR3 bases are TGTGCCAGCAGTTTATACGGGACAGGCTCCTACGAGCAGTACTTC. The complete variable domain, with remaining parts taken from reference TRBV28 and TRBJ2-7, reads DVKVTQSSRYLVKRTGEKVFLECVQDMDHENMFWYRQDPGLGLRLIYFSYDVKMKEKGDIPEGYSVSREKKERFSLILESASTNQTSMYLCASSLYGTGSYEQYFGPGTRLTVT.

V is TRBV9 and J is TRBJ1-1; D gene unclear. V lost 3 bases and J 2 bases, leaving 14 bases between the germline ends. Looked up from germline, CDR1 is SGDLS and CDR2 is YYNGEE. The CDR3 length is 15 residues. CDR3 sequence reads: CASSADIRFNTEAFF. The CDR3 nucleotides read TGTGCCAGCAGCGCTGACATCAGATTCAACACTGAAGCTTTCTTT.

This clone was counted between two and nine times. The chain couples TRBV28 to TRBJ1-6; TRBD1 matches at 8 bases. V gave up 7 bases and J gave up 10 bases; unmatched junction bases: 12. The germline V gene encodes CDR1 MDHEN and CDR2 SYDVKM. The CDR3 length is 15 residues. The CDR3 bases are TGTGCCAGCATCATCGGGGACAGGCTAAACTCACCCCTCCACTTT. Amino acids: CASIIGDRLNSPLHF.

The chain combines TRBV9 with TRBJ1-1; TRBD1 matches at 7 bases. CDR3 length equals 14 residues. The V segment lost 3 bases and the J segment 0 bases; nucleotides outside the gene matches: 2. Germline values: CDR1 SGDLS, CDR2 YYNGEE. CDR3 in DNA: TGTGCCAGCAGCGGGGGACAGTTGAACACTGAAGCTTTCTTT. This translates into CASSGGQLNTEAFF.

The DNA for the CDR3 is TGTGCCAGCAGCCAAGATGTAGACGGGGCTGAAGCTTTCTTT. Translation: CASSQDVDGAEAFF. This chain links TRBV14 with TRBJ1-1; no definite D call. This CDR3 is 14 amino acids long. Germline V gene data show CDR1 as SGHDN and CDR2 as FVKESK. Deletions cut 0 bases from V and 6 bases from J, with 11 bases between.

The gene calls are TRBV2 and TRBJ2-5; D gene uncertain. Germline loops: CDR1 SNHLY, CDR2 FYNNEI. There are 14 residues in the CDR3. Trimming stripped 6 bases from V and 3 bases from J, with 14 bases between. The CDR3 protein is CASRPTTVEETQYF. The DNA of the CDR3 is TGTGCCAGCAGGCCGACAACGGTGGAAGAGACCCAGTACTTC.

The chain uses TRBV28 and TRBJ1-1; 8 bases are shared with TRBD1. There are 14 residues in the CDR3. The germline V gene has CDR1 MDHEN and CDR2 SYDVKM. The ends lost 6 bases at V and 4 bases at J; junction bases unmatched: 7. CDR3 in amino acids: CASRVSGGGTEAFF. The CDR3 DNA sequence: TGTGCCAGCAGGGTGTCAGGGGGCGGCACTGAAGCTTTCTTT. The full variable domain, with the rest looked up from reference TRBV28 and TRBJ1-1, is DVKVTQSSRYLVKRTGEKVFLECVQDMDHENMFWYRQDPGLGLRLIYFSYDVKMKEKGDIPEGYSVSREKKERFSLILESASTNQTSMYLCASRVSGGGTEAFFGQGTRLTVV.

CDR3 loop: CASSSTTSTDTQYF. The CDR3 coding sequence is TGTGCCAGCAGCTCGACAACTAGCACAGATACGCAGTATTTT. V usage is TRBV5-6 and J usage is TRBJ2-3; D gene unclear. This CDR3 region has 14 residues. The germline V gene has CDR1 SGHDT and CDR2 YYEEEE. Trimming removed 3 bases at V and 0 bases at J, with 8 bases between.